What follows is one T cell receptor beta chain and its context. This entry is derived from a study of cytomegalovirus exposure and HLA in healthy donors. The CDR3 has 13 amino acids. Germline assignment: CDR1 SGHDT and CDR2 YYEEEE. Trimming removed 6 bases from V and 5 bases from J, with 13 bases in between. The protocol was immunoSEQ multiplex PCR, while the TCRdb copy is restricted to in-frame clones and leaves out a portion. The repertoire includes around 300,000 clones, around 90% of them detected once, and approximately 0.95% sits in the top ten. The sample consisted of PBMCs. The J gene is TRBJ2-3, the V gene TRBV5-6, with a possible D match to TRBD1 (5 bases). The sequence derives from a man between 25 and 39 years old in good health and CMV-seronegative. The CDR3 DNA sequence: TGTGCCAGCAAAAACAGGTTACTAGATACGCAGTATTTT. This sequence encodes CASKNRLLDTQYF.